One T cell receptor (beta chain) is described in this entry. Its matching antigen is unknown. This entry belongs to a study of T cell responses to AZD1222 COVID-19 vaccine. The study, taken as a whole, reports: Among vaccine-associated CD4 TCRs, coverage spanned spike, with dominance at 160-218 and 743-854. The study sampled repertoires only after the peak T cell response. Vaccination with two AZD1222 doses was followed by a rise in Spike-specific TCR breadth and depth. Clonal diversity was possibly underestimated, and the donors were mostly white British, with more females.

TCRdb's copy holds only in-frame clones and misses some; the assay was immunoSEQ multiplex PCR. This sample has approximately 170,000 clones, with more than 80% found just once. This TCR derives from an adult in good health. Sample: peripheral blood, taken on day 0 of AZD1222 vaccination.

The CDR3 coding sequence is TGTGCCAGCAGCCCGGCGACTAGCCGAGCCTACGAGCAGTACGTC. It encodes CASSPATSRAYEQYV. The chain uses TRBV7-9 and TRBJ2-7; 7 positions agree with TRBD2. Germline V gives CDR1 SEHNR, CDR2 FQNEAQ (reference sequence). The V and J ends lost 5 bases and 2 bases, in that order; junction bases with no gene match: 9. The CDR3 has 15 amino acids.